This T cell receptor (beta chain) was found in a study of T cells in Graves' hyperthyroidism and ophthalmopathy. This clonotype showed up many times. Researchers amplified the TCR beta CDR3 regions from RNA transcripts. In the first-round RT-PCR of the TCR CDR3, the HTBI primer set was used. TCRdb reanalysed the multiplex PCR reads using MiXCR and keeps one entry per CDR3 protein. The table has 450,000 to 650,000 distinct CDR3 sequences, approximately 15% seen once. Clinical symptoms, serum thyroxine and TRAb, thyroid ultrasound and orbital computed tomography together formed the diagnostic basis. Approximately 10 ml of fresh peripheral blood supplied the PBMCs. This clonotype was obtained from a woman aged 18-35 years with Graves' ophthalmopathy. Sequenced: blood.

The CDR3 DNA sequence: TGTGCCAGCAGCCGAACAGGGGGAAGAGGTAGCAATCAGCCCCAGCATTTT. Its protein product is CASSRTGGRGSNQPQHF. The chain employs TRBV7-2 and TRBJ1-5; 8 bases align to TRBD1. V was pared by 5 bases and J by 0 bases, with 9 bases of the junction left unmatched. CDR1 and CDR2 (germline): SGHTA, FQGNSA. CDR3 length: 17 amino acids.